Included here is one T cell receptor beta chain sequence, with context. The antigen remains undetermined. This sample was included in a study of shared clonotypes between healthy human individuals. Study context: A donor's plate count was three for CD4 naive and three for CD4 memory; CD8 naive had two and CD8 memory one.

It was CD45RO-negative cells, positively selected for CCR7, that made up naive CD8 cells, with terminally differentiated effector memory CD45RA+ cells excluded. The CDR3 totals 18 residues. J gave up 6 bases and V 4 bases, and 17 bases lay outside the gene matches. Germline lookup yields CDR1 MGHRA and CDR2 YSYEKL. Assay execution proceeded at the deep level. The assay was immunoSEQ multiplex PCR, and TCRdb's table has in-frame clones only and misses some. The sample lists more than 2 million clones; roughly 95% were seen once. Study-level points and caveats: Investigators collected only blood, and repertoires in tissues likely differ.

V and J are TRBV4-1 and TRBJ1-2, with TRBD1 matching over 10 bases. This TCR was recovered from a man aged 18 to 29 in good health. Some clones in this sample may be carry-over from other donors' samples. The source material was naive CD8+ T cells from PBMCs. The CDR3 DNA sequence: TGCGCCAGCAGCCGCAAGATCTCCGGGACAGGGGACTCGGATGGCTACACCTTC. As protein: CASSRKISGTGDSDGYTF.